This TCR beta chain was captured in a study of blood T cell repertoires in COVID-19. Study-wide context: The United States, Italy and Spain were the sources of the acute and convalescent COVID-19 samples. T cells, B-cell-depleted T cells, or PBMCs provided the cDNA or gDNA that served as material.

Under the authors' procedure: Reference gene primer amplification in the assay estimated nucleated cell counts. Measured with immunoSEQ multiplex PCR; TCRdb has only the in-frame clones, and not every one. That table gives V, J and clone size, and the DNA gave D and trimming. This sample has some 110,000 clones; about 86% occur once, and the top ten carry 7.5% to 9%. The sequencing input was peripheral blood. The clonotype originates from a man between 65 and 85 years old who had recovered from COVID-19.

The CDR3: CASSPRLTTEAFF. The DNA of the CDR3 is TGTGCCAGCAGCCCTAGACTTACTACTGAAGCTTTCTTT. This chain joins TRBV7-8 and TRBJ1-1; D gene unclear. Looked up from germline, CDR1 is SGHVS and CDR2 is FQNEAQ. The CDR3 extends over 13 amino acids. V shed 5 bases and J shed 5 bases, with 12 bases lying between them.